Listed here are 30 T cell receptor beta chains from one sample, sequenced in a study of T cell repertoires in cytomegalovirus infection. MiXCR, applied by TCRdb to the reads, yields one record per CDR3 protein. Among about 530,000 distinct CDR3 sequences listed, about 25% were seen once. The sequencing sample was made of PBMCs. These receptors were taken from a human donor in good health (CMV status not recorded). Some clones in this sample may be carry-over from other donors' samples.

The chain has TRBV6-5 and TRBJ2-7; 10 bases agree with TRBD1. The J segment lost 2 bases and the V segment lost 4 bases, leaving 5 bases of the junction unmatched. This CDR3 is built from 15 residues. Germline lookup yields CDR1 MNHEY and CDR2 SVGAGI. The CDR3 sequence: CASSSQGTGAYEQYF. DNA for the CDR3: TGTGCCAGCAGTTCCCAAGGGACAGGGGCCTACGAGCAGTACTTC.

This clonotype was recorded a few times. The genes are TRBV6-2 or TRBV6-3 and TRBJ1-1, with D perhaps TRBD1 (5 bases). V shed 8 bases and J shed 0 bases, with 13 bases lying between them. CDR3 length: 14 amino acids. Germline assignment: CDR1 MNHEY and CDR2 SVGEGT. CDR3 DNA sequence: TGTGCCAGCGGCAGGGTGAACATGAACACTGAAGCTTTCTTT. It yields the protein CASGRVNMNTEAFF.

This clonotype was seen more than once but under ten times. The chain has TRBV20-1 and TRBJ2-5, with D unresolved. The CDR3 has 11 residues. V lost 3 bases to trimming and J lost 5 bases, with 7 bases between them. Germline assignment: CDR1 DFQATT and CDR2 SNEGSKA (reference sequence). CDR3 residues: CSASPGETQYF. The CDR3, as DNA: TGCAGTGCTAGCCCCGGCGAGACCCAGTACTTC.

The rearrangement uses TRBV5-1 and TRBJ2-1; D may be TRBD1 (6 bases). The length of the CDR3 is 15 residues. Germline V gives CDR1 SGHRS, CDR2 YFSETQ. V gave up 3 bases and J gave up 0 bases, with 10 bases separating them. CDR3 nucleotide sequence: TGCGCCAGCAGCTCAGGGGCCCTCTCCTACAATGAGCAGTTCTTC. Encoded protein: CASSSGALSYNEQFF.

The rearrangement uses TRBV18 and TRBJ1-5, with a tentative D call TRBD1 (5 bases). The V gene's germline CDR1 is KGHSH and CDR2 LQKENI. CDR3 length: 12 amino acids. Trimming pared 5 bases from V and 3 bases from J, leaving 5 bases between. CDR3 protein: CASSGTNQPQHF. CDR3 nucleotide sequence: TGTGCCAGCTCAGGGACCAATCAGCCCCAGCATTTT.

This clonotype was seen only a few times. This sequence joins TRBV7-9 and TRBJ1-4, with D possibly matching TRBD1 (5 bases). V was pared by 5 bases and J by 12 bases, with 13 bases between. In germline, CDR1 is SEHNR, CDR2 FQNEAQ (reference sequence). The CDR3 runs 12 residues. The CDR3 bases are TGTGCCAGCAGCCCGACAGAGCTTGAACTGTTTTTT. Translated: CASSPTELELFF. The whole variable domain, filled in from reference TRBV7-9 and TRBJ1-4, reads DTGVSQNPRHKITKRGQNVTFRCDPISEHNRLYWYRQTLGQGPEFLTYFQNEAQLEKSRLLSDRFSAERPKGSFSTLEIQRTEQGDSAMYLCASSPTELELFFGSGTQLSVL.

This clonotype was counted many times. This chain uses TRBV19 with TRBJ2-1; the D is unclear. Trimming cost V 6 bases and J 6 bases, with 9 bases left between them. The CDR3 covers 12 residues. From germline, CDR1 is LNHDA and CDR2 SQIVND (reference sequence). As DNA, the CDR3 is TGTGCCAGTAGCCGGATCGTCAATGAGCAGTTCTTC. It translates to CASSRIVNEQFF. Combining the CDR3 with reference TRBV19 and TRBJ2-1 gives the whole variable domain DGGITQSPKYLFRKEGQNVTLSCEQNLNHDAMYWYRQDPGQGLRLIYYSQIVNDFQKGDIAEGYSVSREKKESFPLTVTSAQKNPTAFYLCASSRIVNEQFFGPGTRLTVL.

This clonotype turned up a few times. V usage is TRBV6-2 or TRBV6-3 and J usage is TRBJ2-1, with D maybe TRBD2 (6 bases). Germline loops: CDR1 MNHEY, CDR2 SVGEGT. The CDR3 sequence is 13 residues long. V was pared by 6 bases and J by 9 bases, with 15 bases between. CDR3 DNA sequence: TGTGCCAGCAGCCTCCGTTTGGGGGGTGAGCAGTTCTTC. Residues: CASSLRLGGEQFF.

This clonotype has more than one count but fewer than ten. The V gene is TRBV20-1, the J gene TRBJ1-4; 10 nucleotides align to TRBD1. Trimming at V came to 3 bases and at J to 8 bases, leaving 6 bases not matched to a gene. This CDR3 is 14 amino acids long. CDR1 is DFQATT, CDR2 SNEGSKA, per germline (reference sequence). CDR3 in DNA: TGCAGTGCTAGGAGGGGGACAGGGGACGAAAAACTGTTTTTT. Translating it yields CSARRGTGDEKLFF.

This chain uses TRBV28 with TRBJ2-5, with unresolved D. This CDR3 region has 13 residues. Germline V gene data show CDR1 as MDHEN and CDR2 as SYDVKM. V was cut by 5 bases and J by 5 bases, with 12 bases left in between. The CDR3 coding sequence is TGTGCCAGCAGTGAGGTCACGAGGGAGACCCAGTACTTC. Amino acids: CASSEVTRETQYF.

This chain joins TRBV13 and TRBJ2-1; TRBD2 matches 7 bases. Losses at the gene ends were 2 bases for V and 9 bases for J; bases not matched to a gene: 7. CDR1 is PRHDT and CDR2 is FYEKMQ in the germline V gene (reference sequence). This CDR3 has 14 amino acids. The CDR3 is CASSLPTGGSEQFF. In DNA, the CDR3 is TGTGCCAGCAGCTTACCTACAGGCGGGAGTGAGCAGTTCTTC.

The sample holds a few counts of this clonotype. V gene TRBV27 combines with J gene TRBJ2-3, with TRBD1 matching over 9 bases. The CDR3 totals 15 residues. The ends lost 3 bases at V and 2 bases at J; junction bases unmatched: 3. Germline loops: CDR1 MNHEY, CDR2 SMNVEV (reference sequence). The CDR3 protein is CASSFGQGNTDTQYF. CDR3 DNA sequence: TGTGCCAGCAGTTTCGGACAGGGGAACACAGATACGCAGTATTTT.

This clonotype was observed a few times. The chain is built from TRBV6-6 and TRBJ2-1; 8 nucleotides agree with TRBD1. The V segment lost 0 bases and the J segment 8 bases; nucleotides outside the gene matches: 9. Germline CDR1 reads MNHNY; CDR2 reads SVGAGI (reference sequence). The CDR3 contains 16 residues. The CDR3 sequence is CASSYSISGGRDEQFF. The CDR3 bases are TGTGCCAGCAGTTACTCGATTTCAGGGGGCAGGGATGAGCAGTTCTTC.

This clonotype was observed a few times. The chain joins TRBV20-1 to TRBJ2-1, with D unresolved. Trimming took 5 bases from V and 7 from J, leaving 9 bases between them. This CDR3 spans 11 amino acids. Germline CDR1 reads DFQATT; CDR2 reads SNEGSKA (reference sequence). CDR3 sequence: CSASLGNEQFF. The CDR3 DNA sequence: TGCAGTGCTTCCCTAGGTAATGAGCAGTTCTTC.

The chain couples TRBV24-1 to TRBJ1-5; D is perhaps TRBD1 (6 bases). The CDR3 sequence is 14 residues long. The V and J ends lost 3 bases and 5 bases respectively, with 10 bases between them. Germline V gene lookup returns CDR1 KGHDR and CDR2 SFDVKD. CDR3 DNA: TGTGCCACCAGTGATGCCAGGGGCCATCAGCCCCAGCATTTT. This encodes CATSDARGHQPQHF.

The chain carries TRBV11-3 and TRBJ2-1, with TRBD2 matching over 7 bases. V shed 5 bases, J shed 6 bases, and the junction held 4 bases outside the gene matches. This CDR3 has 13 residues. Germline assignment: CDR1 SGHNT and CDR2 YENEEA. Written as DNA, the CDR3 is TGTGCCAGCAGCGGGACTACCCTCAATGAGCAGTTCTTC. As protein: CASSGTTLNEQFF.

This clonotype was counted ten times or more. The chain uses TRBV7-8 and TRBJ2-5; the D is unclear. The ends were cut back, 2 bases at V and 2 bases at J, with 15 bases in the middle. This CDR3 is built from 16 residues. Germline CDR1 and CDR2: SGHVS and FQNEAQ. The CDR3 nucleotides are TGTGCCAGCAGCTTAATGCGTATCCCCTATCAAGAGACCCAGTACTTC. This encodes CASSLMRIPYQETQYF. The variable domain in full, completed from reference TRBV7-8 and TRBJ2-5, reads GAGVSQSPRYKVAKRGQDVALRCDPISGHVSLFWYQQALGQGPEFLTYFQNEAQLDKSGLPSDRFFAERPEGSVSTLKIQRTQQEDSAVYLCASSLMRIPYQETQYFGPGTRLLVL.

The genes are TRBV6-2 or TRBV6-3 and TRBJ1-1; D unclear. Germline assignment: CDR1 MNHEY and CDR2 SVGEGT. The CDR3 contains 13 residues. V was shortened by 3 bases and J by 2 bases, with 7 bases between the two germline ends. The CDR3 DNA sequence: TGTGCCAGCAGTTATAAGGGAAACACTGAAGCTTTCTTT. It encodes CASSYKGNTEAFF.

This clonotype was recorded only once. The rearrangement uses TRBV28 and TRBJ2-7, with unresolved D. The germline V gene encodes CDR1 MDHEN and CDR2 SYDVKM. V was cut by 1 base and J by 4 bases, with 8 bases left in between. CDR3 length: 13 amino acids. CDR3 DNA sequence: TGTGCCAGCAGTTTATCCCACGGATACGAGCAGTACGTC. This translates into CASSLSHGYEQYV.

The chain uses TRBV5-6 and TRBJ2-5; possible D gene TRBD1, 5 bases. The CDR3 spans 14 residues. V was clipped by 0 bases and J by 5 bases, with 11 bases between them. Germline values: CDR1 SGHDT, CDR2 YYEEEE. CDR3 DNA sequence: TGTGCCAGCAGCTTGGGACAGCCAAGGGAGACCCAGTACTTC. Protein sequence: CASSLGQPRETQYF.

This rearrangement joins TRBV3-1 to TRBJ2-4, with TRBD2 matching 7 bases. V trimming: 3 bases; J trimming: 0 bases; junction bases outside the gene matches: 8. CDR1 is LGHDT, CDR2 YNNKEL, per germline (reference sequence). The CDR3 loop spans 17 amino acids. The CDR3 coding sequence is TGTGCCAGCAGCCAGTACGGCGCGGGAGAAGCCAAAAACATTCAGTACTTC. Encoded protein: CASSQYGAGEAKNIQYF.

This clonotype has only one observation. The chain uses TRBV11-3 and TRBJ2-2, with D perhaps TRBD1 or TRBD2 (5 bases each). The V end was cut by 3 bases, the J end by 6 bases, with 17 bases between. CDR3 size: 16 residues. Germline assignment: CDR1 SGHNT and CDR2 YENEEA. The CDR3 sequence: CASSFLPGKGPGELFF. Written as DNA, the CDR3 is TGTGCCAGCAGCTTCCTTCCCGGGAAGGGGCCCGGGGAGCTGTTTTTT. Together with reference TRBV11-3 and TRBJ2-2, the CDR3 gives the full variable domain: EAGVVQSPRYKIIEKKQPVAFWCNPISGHNTLYWYLQNLGQGPELLIRYENEEAVDDSQLPKDRFSAERLKGVDSTLKIQPAELGDSAVYLCASSFLPGKGPGELFFGEGSRLTVL.

V and J are TRBV29-1 and TRBJ1-1; the match to TRBD1 covers 9 bases. Trimming at V came to 5 bases and at J to 4 bases, leaving 11 bases not matched to a gene. There are 15 residues in the CDR3. Germline assignment: CDR1 SQVTM and CDR2 ANQGSEA. The CDR3 DNA follows: TGCAGCGTTAACTTACAGGGGGCGGGGGCCACTGAAGCTTTCTTT. It codes for CSVNLQGAGATEAFF.

A few counts support this clonotype. This rearrangement joins TRBV29-1 to TRBJ2-5; 10 nucleotides line up with TRBD2. V was clipped by 7 bases and J by 3 bases; unmatched bases: 8. CDR1 is SQVTM and CDR2 is ANQGSEA in the germline V gene. The CDR3 consists of 14 residues. CDR3 bases: TGCAGCGCCGAAGGAGGACTAGCGGAAGAGACCCAGTACTTC. Protein sequence: CSAEGGLAEETQYF.

V gene TRBV20-1 combines with J gene TRBJ1-2; TRBD1 matches at 7 bases. Germline V CDR1 and CDR2: DFQATT, SNEGSKA (reference sequence). V was pared by 5 bases and J by 2 bases, with 11 bases of the junction left unmatched. This CDR3 is built from 15 residues. In DNA form, the CDR3 reads TGCAGTGCTGGGACGGACAGGTTGGAGAACTATGGCTACACCTTC. Translated: CSAGTDRLENYGYTF.

Only a few counts were recorded for this clonotype. This chain uses TRBV15 with TRBJ1-4; 10 bases map to TRBD1. The germline V gene has CDR1 LNHNV and CDR2 YYDKDF (reference sequence). The CDR3 extends over 15 amino acids. Trimming removed 4 bases from V and 5 bases from J; junction bases left unmatched: 4. CDR3 residues: CATSKDRGQNEKLFF. In nucleotides, the CDR3 is TGTGCCACCAGCAAAGACAGGGGGCAGAATGAAAAACTGTTTTTT.

The gene calls are TRBV5-5 and TRBJ2-1; perhaps TRBD1 as D (6 bases). This CDR3 has 16 residues. The germline V and J ends were trimmed by 2 bases and 6 bases, with 18 bases remaining between them. Germline V gene data show CDR1 as SGHKS and CDR2 as YYEKEE (reference sequence). The CDR3 loop reads CASSFFGAGETNEQFF. The CDR3 region has the DNA TGTGCCAGCAGCTTCTTTGGGGCAGGGGAGACCAATGAGCAGTTCTTC.

The chain joins TRBV5-1 to TRBJ2-1, with D tentatively TRBD2 (6 bases). The CDR3 runs to 15 residues. Trimming left V 4 bases short and J 4 bases short, with 15 bases between. Germline V gives CDR1 SGHRS, CDR2 YFSETQ. The CDR3 region has the DNA TGCGCCAGCAGCAGGGCTAGCGACCGATACAATGAGCAGTTCTTC. Its translation is CASSRASDRYNEQFF.

This clonotype was counted between two and nine times. This chain connects TRBV7-2 to TRBJ2-3, with D possibly being TRBD2 (5 bases). V was shortened by 6 bases and J by 6 bases, with 19 bases between the two germline ends. CDR1 and CDR2 from the germline V gene are SGHTA and FQGNSA. The CDR3 has 15 residues. The DNA for the CDR3 is TGTGCCAGCAGTCAGAATCTAGCCGCGGGTGATACGCAGTATTTT. Amino acid sequence: CASSQNLAAGDTQYF.

The chain has TRBV12-3 or TRBV12-4 and TRBJ1-5, with D uncertain. This CDR3 contains 14 residues. The V and J ends lost 5 bases and 7 bases respectively, with 15 bases between them. The CDR3 sequence: CASSEDPGIQPQHF. CDR3 bases: TGTGCCAGCAGTGAGGACCCGGGGATCCAGCCCCAGCATTTT.